The 20 T cell receptor beta chains below come from one sample, sequenced in a study of blood T cell repertoires in COVID-19. TCRdb keeps only in-frame clones here, not all; method: immunoSEQ multiplex PCR. In the table there are approximately 140,000 clones, more than 80% of which are singletons. Sequencing was done on a sample of peripheral blood. Every receptor here comes from a woman of 80 years or more in a cohort sampled during active or convalescent COVID-19.

This clone turned up a few times. The chain has TRBV2 and TRBJ2-1; 8 bases line up with TRBD1. The V gene's germline CDR1 is SNHLY and CDR2 FYNNEI. After removal of 3 bases from V and 13 bases from J, the junction contained 14 bases not matched to a gene. CDR3 length: 15 residues. The CDR3 sequence is CASSDRQGMPSRQFF. The CDR3 DNA reads TGTGCCAGCAGTGACCGACAGGGGATGCCTAGCAGACAGTTCTTC.

The chain combines TRBV2 with TRBJ2-6; maybe TRBD2 (5 bases). The CDR3 has 14 residues. Germline V gives CDR1 SNHLY, CDR2 FYNNEI. Trimming stripped 4 bases from V and 4 bases from J, with 8 bases between. The CDR3 sequence is CASSVGAGANVLTF. CDR3 nucleotide sequence: TGTGCCAGCAGTGTGGGAGCCGGGGCCAACGTCCTGACTTTC.

The J gene is TRBJ2-3, the V gene TRBV5-6; perhaps TRBD2 as D (6 bases). The CDR3 has 13 residues. CDR1 SGHDT and CDR2 YYEEEE come from the germline V gene. V shed 4 bases and J shed 4 bases, with 10 bases lying between them. The CDR3 nucleotides read TGTGCCAGCAGCCAACGACTAGCAGATACGCAGTATTTT. It codes for CASSQRLADTQYF.

This sequence joins TRBV27 and TRBJ2-5, with TRBD2 matching over 10 bases. The CDR3 runs to 14 residues. The V gene end was trimmed by 6 bases and the J gene end by 4 bases; junction bases not matched to a gene: 5. Germline V lookup: CDR1 MNHEY, CDR2 SMNVEV (reference sequence). CDR3 loop: CASRLAGGGETQYF. Here the CDR3 DNA reads TGTGCCAGCAGGTTAGCGGGGGGCGGAGAGACCCAGTACTTC.

The V gene is TRBV5-1, the J gene TRBJ2-2; 9 nucleotides agree with TRBD1. The CDR3 runs 16 residues. Germline trimming cut 2 bases from V and 7 bases from J; bases unmatched to any gene: 9. Per germline, CDR1 SGHRS and CDR2 YFSETQ. The CDR3 DNA sequence: TGCGCCAGCAGCTTATTCCCACAGGGGGCGAGCGGGGAGCTGTTTTTT. It codes for CASSLFPQGASGELFF.

V usage is TRBV6-2 or TRBV6-3 and J usage is TRBJ2-5; D is unclear. The V end was cut by 5 bases, the J end by 5 bases, with 6 bases between. The germline CDR1 and CDR2 sequences are MNHEY and SVGEGT. The CDR3 runs 11 residues. CDR3 loop: CASSNGETQYF. In DNA, the CDR3 is TGTGCCAGCAGTAACGGGGAGACCCAGTACTTC.

The rearrangement links TRBV6-2 or TRBV6-3 to TRBJ2-3; D remains unclear. There are 15 residues in the CDR3. CDR1 and CDR2 (germline): MNHEY, SVGEGT. V gave up 2 bases and J gave up 4 bases, with 13 bases separating them. CDR3 amino acids: CASSYGHPRADTQYF. CDR3 DNA: TGTGCCAGCAGTTACGGCCACCCCCGGGCAGATACGCAGTATTTT.

V gene TRBV10-3 combines with J gene TRBJ1-5; D unresolved. This CDR3 contains 12 residues. V was cut by 4 bases and J by 3 bases, with 4 bases left in between. Germline CDR1 ENHRY, CDR2 SYGVKD. The CDR3 nucleotides are TGTGCCATCAGTGCATCCAATCAGCCCCAGCATTTT. It is translated as CAISASNQPQHF.

The chain links TRBV7-2 to TRBJ1-2, with D possibly being TRBD1 (6 bases). The CDR3 contains 13 residues. Trimming took off 5 bases at V and 8 bases at J, with 15 bases between the two ends. Germline CDR1 and CDR2: SGHTA and FQGNSA. CDR3 residues: CASSTPGEGGYTF. The CDR3 region has the DNA TGTGCCAGCAGCACCCCAGGGGAGGGAGGCTACACCTTC.

DNA of the CDR3: TGTGCCTGGAGGCAGGGTTTTGGAAACACCATATATTTT. Amino acid sequence: CAWRQGFGNTIYF. The V gene is TRBV30, the J gene TRBJ1-3; D possibly corresponds to TRBD1 (5 bases). The ends were cut back, 3 bases at V and 3 bases at J, with 9 bases in the middle. The germline gives CDR1 GTSNPN, CDR2 SVGIG (reference sequence). The CDR3 totals 13 residues.

The table lists this clone with a few counts. V gene TRBV18 combines with J gene TRBJ1-2; 8 bases match TRBD1. Germline CDR1 KGHSH, CDR2 LQKENI. The V and J ends lost 3 bases and 6 bases, in that order; junction bases with no gene match: 6. The CDR3 sequence is 14 residues long. The CDR3 loop reads CASSPDRAGNGYTF. DNA for the CDR3: TGTGCCAGCTCACCGGACAGGGCGGGAAATGGCTACACCTTC. Complete variable domain (other parts from reference TRBV18 and TRBJ1-2): NAGVMQNPRHLVRRRGQEARLRCSPMKGHSHVYWYRQLPEEGLKFMVYLQKENIIDESGMPKERFSAEFPKEGPSILRIQQVVRGDSAAYFCASSPDRAGNGYTFGSGTRLTVV.

V is TRBV7-3 and J is TRBJ2-3; 9 nucleotides match TRBD2. CDR1 SGHTA and CDR2 FQGTGA come from the germline V gene. With 5 bases clipped from V and 5 bases from J, the junction kept 8 bases outside the gene matches. The CDR3 is 15 residues long. This CDR3 is CASSPRLAGRDTQYF. The CDR3 DNA reads TGTGCCAGCAGCCCTAGGCTAGCGGGGAGAGATACGCAGTATTTT.

The V call is TRBV20-1, the J call TRBJ1-2; 8 bases align to TRBD1. The CDR3 covers 11 residues. Trimming took 6 bases from V and 6 from J; bases not matched to a gene: 3. Germline V gene lookup returns CDR1 DFQATT and CDR2 SNEGSKA (reference sequence). DNA for the CDR3: TGCAGTGCCATGACAGGGGATGGCTACACCTTC. Translated: CSAMTGDGYTF.

This rearrangement joins TRBV9 to TRBJ2-2; 7 positions agree with TRBD1. CDR1 SGDLS and CDR2 YYNGEE come from the germline V gene. The junction had 3 bases not matched to a gene; V was cut back by 1 base and J by 0 bases. The CDR3 has 16 residues. CDR3 in amino acids: CASSVTGAPNTGELFF. CDR3 bases: TGTGCCAGCAGCGTAACAGGGGCCCCGAACACCGGGGAGCTGTTTTTT.

The V call is TRBV6-2 or TRBV6-3, the J call TRBJ1-2, with D perhaps matching TRBD1 (5 bases). V was pared by 5 bases and J by 4 bases, with 11 bases between. Germline V gives CDR1 MNHEY, CDR2 SVGEGT. The CDR3 has 13 amino acids. CDR3 protein: CASSVDSSYGYTF. The CDR3 bases are TGTGCCAGCAGTGTAGACAGTTCCTATGGCTACACCTTC.

The genes are TRBV4-1 and TRBJ1-2; D not certain. This CDR3 spans 14 amino acids. V was pared by 0 bases and J by 0 bases, with 5 bases between. The V gene's germline CDR1 is MGHRA and CDR2 YSYEKL. CDR3 DNA: TGCGCCAGCAGCCAAGAGGGCACTAACTATGGCTACACCTTC. Encoded protein: CASSQEGTNYGYTF.

The genes are TRBV7-2 and TRBJ2-5; 7 positions match TRBD1. Germline-derived CDR1 and CDR2 are SGHTA and FQGNSA. CDR3 length equals 17 residues. J was trimmed by 1 base and V by 2 bases; bases with no gene match: 10. Written as DNA, the CDR3 is TGTGCCAGCAGCTTAAGGAGAGGGGGCAAAAGCCAAGAGACCCAGTACTTC. It specifies CASSLRRGGKSQETQYF. The full variable domain, with the rest looked up from reference TRBV7-2 and TRBJ2-5, is GAGVSQSPSNKVTEKGKDVELRCDPISGHTALYWYRQSLGQGLEFLIYFQGNSAPDKSGLPSDRFSAERTGGSVSTLTIQRTQQEDSAVYLCASSLRRGGKSQETQYFGPGTRLLVL.

This clone was observed a handful of times. The rearrangement uses TRBV19 and TRBJ2-7; no clear D gene. In germline, CDR1 is LNHDA, CDR2 SQIVND (reference sequence). The CDR3 has 14 amino acids. V dropped 4 bases and J dropped 0 bases, with 10 bases sitting between them. CDR3 in DNA: TGTGCCAGTAGTACAGACTGGAGCTCCTACGAGCAGTACTTC. As protein: CASSTDWSSYEQYF. The full variable domain, its missing parts supplied by reference TRBV19 and TRBJ2-7, is DGGITQSPKYLFRKEGQNVTLSCEQNLNHDAMYWYRQDPGQGLRLIYYSQIVNDFQKGDIAEGYSVSREKKESFPLTVTSAQKNPTAFYLCASSTDWSSYEQYFGPGTRLTVT.

The chain recombines TRBV4-1 with TRBJ2-2; 7 bases align to TRBD1. Germline trimming cut 4 bases from V and 0 bases from J; bases unmatched to any gene: 2. The CDR3 loop spans 15 amino acids. Germline assignment: CDR1 MGHRA and CDR2 YSYEKL. In nucleotides, the CDR3 is TGCGCCAGCAGCCCGACAGGGCCGAACACCGGGGAGCTGTTTTTT. This translates into CASSPTGPNTGELFF.

The V gene is TRBV7-3, the J gene TRBJ2-2; 11 nucleotides agree with TRBD2. The CDR3 has 18 residues. The V gene end was trimmed by 1 base and the J gene end by 3 bases; junction bases not matched to a gene: 7. Germline CDR1 and CDR2: SGHTA and FQGTGA. As DNA, the CDR3 is TGTGCCAGCAGCTTAAAATCTAGCGGGGGGCTTTACACCGGGGAGCTGTTTTTT. Protein: CASSLKSSGGLYTGELFF.